A selection of T cell receptor beta chains follows, all from one sample in a study of CD8 T cells in ankylosing spondylitis. From the 5' RACE reads, TCRdb called clonotypes with MiXCR, one entry per CDR3 protein. The sample lists under 150,000 distinct CDR3 sequences, roughly 7.7% occurring once. The specimen was synovial fluid, either unsorted or a sorted T cell fraction (not recorded which). Receptor source: a male donor with ankylosing spondylitis. Each CDR3 is given with its conserved first and last residue. D genes are given only for firm matches. Clone size is stated in some rows and not others, as once, few, many or a class when expanded.

j_gene: TRBJ1-2; len: 17; d_gene: TRBD1; abundance: many; v_gene: TRBV6-1; CDR3nt: TGTGCCAGCAGTGAAGCAGTCCAGTCTACAGGGGCGGGTGGCTACACCTTC; CDR3aa: CASSEAVQSTGAGGYTF
j_gene: TRBJ1-5; len: 14; d_gene: .; abundance: .; v_gene: TRBV20-1; CDR3nt: TGCAGTGCTAGTGGAATCCATAGCAATCAGCCCCAGCATTTT; CDR3aa: CSASGIHSNQPQHF
j_gene: TRBJ1-2; len: 16; d_gene: TRBD1; abundance: .; v_gene: TRBV6-5; CDR3nt: TGTGCCAGCAGTTACTCAGGAGGGGGCGCGTACTATGGCTACACCTTC; CDR3aa: CASSYSGGGAYYGYTF
j_gene: TRBJ1-5; len: 14; d_gene: .; abundance: few; v_gene: TRBV5-6; CDR3nt: TGTGCCAGCAGGAGGCAGGGCGAAGGTCAGCCCCAGCATTTT; CDR3aa: CASRRQGEGQPQHF
j_gene: TRBJ2-3; len: 19; d_gene: .; abundance: .; v_gene: TRBV28; CDR3nt: TGTGCCAGCAGTCCTCACTTCAAATACGGGGCGTCTAGCACAGTTACGCAGTATTTT; CDR3aa: CASSPHFKYGASSTVTQYF
j_gene: TRBJ1-4; len: 14; d_gene: .; abundance: few; v_gene: TRBV7-9; CDR3nt: TGTGCCAGCAACCCCGTGGGGGCTAATGAAAAACTGTTTTTT; CDR3aa: CASNPVGANEKLFF
j_gene: TRBJ1-5; len: 14; d_gene: .; abundance: many; v_gene: TRBV4-1; CDR3nt: TGCGCCAGCAGCCAAGGCTACGGGAAGGGACCCCAGCATTTT; CDR3aa: CASSQGYGKGPQHF
j_gene: TRBJ2-1; len: 13; d_gene: TRBD2; abundance: many; v_gene: TRBV20-1; CDR3nt: TGCAGTGCCAGCGGGGGGAAGTACAATGAGCAGTTCTTC; CDR3aa: CSASGGKYNEQFF
j_gene: TRBJ1-6; len: 13; d_gene: .; abundance: .; v_gene: TRBV14; CDR3nt: TGTGCCAGCAGCCAAGATCGAATATCACCCCTCCACTTT; CDR3aa: CASSQDRISPLHF
j_gene: TRBJ1-2; len: 15; d_gene: TRBD1; abundance: few; v_gene: TRBV27; CDR3nt: TGTGCCAGCAGTTTATTGGCAGGGGGTGGACATGGCTACACCTTC; CDR3aa: CASSLLAGGGHGYTF
j_gene: TRBJ1-1; len: 13; d_gene: .; abundance: few; v_gene: TRBV2; CDR3nt: TGTGCCAGCAGTGAACAACCGAACACTGAAGCTTTCTTT; CDR3aa: CASSEQPNTEAFF
j_gene: TRBJ2-7; len: 13; d_gene: .; abundance: many; v_gene: TRBV20-1; CDR3nt: TGCAGTGCCCGCCCGGACTGGAACTACGAGCAGTACTTC; CDR3aa: CSARPDWNYEQYF
j_gene: TRBJ2-1; len: 13; d_gene: .; abundance: many; v_gene: TRBV6-6; CDR3nt: TGTGCCAGCAGAACAGCAAGTTACAATGAGCAGTTCTTC; CDR3aa: CASRTASYNEQFF
j_gene: TRBJ2-5; len: 11; d_gene: .; abundance: few; v_gene: TRBV30; CDR3nt: TGTGCCTGGAGTAGCGGGGAGACCCAGTACTTC; CDR3aa: CAWSSGETQYF
j_gene: TRBJ2-4; len: 14; d_gene: .; abundance: many; v_gene: TRBV6-1; CDR3nt: TGTGCCAGCAGTCCAGAGTGGACGGGGAACATTCAGTACTTC; CDR3aa: CASSPEWTGNIQYF
j_gene: TRBJ1-1; len: 13; d_gene: .; abundance: few; v_gene: TRBV20-1; CDR3nt: TGCAGTGCTACCCGGCTGTTGGACACTGAAGCTTTCTTT; CDR3aa: CSATRLLDTEAFF
j_gene: TRBJ2-5; len: 14; d_gene: .; abundance: .; v_gene: TRBV5-1; CDR3nt: TGCGCCAGCAGCTTGGAGAGTAATGGAGAGACCCAGTACTTC; CDR3aa: CASSLESNGETQYF
j_gene: TRBJ2-5; len: 14; d_gene: TRBD2; abundance: .; v_gene: TRBV20-1; CDR3nt: TGCAGTGCTCAACTAGCGGACGCCAGCGAGACCCAGTACTTC; CDR3aa: CSAQLADASETQYF
j_gene: TRBJ2-1; len: 13; d_gene: .; abundance: .; v_gene: TRBV19; CDR3nt: TGTGCCAGCAGACCCCGGGACTCCCGACGACTGTTCTTC; CDR3aa: CASRPRDSRRLFF
j_gene: TRBJ2-6; len: 17; d_gene: TRBD1; abundance: few; v_gene: TRBV28; CDR3nt: TGTGCCAGCAGCCATTCTCGGGACAGCTCTGGGGCCAACGTCCTGACTTTC; CDR3aa: CASSHSRDSSGANVLTF
j_gene: TRBJ1-4; len: 15; d_gene: .; abundance: few; v_gene: TRBV6-5; CDR3nt: TGTGCCAGCAGCTTAACCCCGAACGCCTTTGAAAAACTGTTTTTT; CDR3aa: CASSLTPNAFEKLFF
j_gene: TRBJ2-3; len: 14; d_gene: .; abundance: many; v_gene: TRBV20-1; CDR3nt: TGCAGTGCTAGACCCCTCTGGTCCACAGATACGCAGTATTTT; CDR3aa: CSARPLWSTDTQYF
j_gene: TRBJ2-6; len: 13; d_gene: .; abundance: many; v_gene: TRBV24-1; CDR3nt: TGTGCCACCAGTGTCCCCGGGGCCAACGTCCTGACTTTC; CDR3aa: CATSVPGANVLTF
j_gene: TRBJ2-5; len: 15; d_gene: TRBD2; abundance: few; v_gene: TRBV5-6; CDR3nt: TGTGCCAGCAGCTTGTTCGCGGGAGGGCAAGAGACCCAGTACTTC; CDR3aa: CASSLFAGGQETQYF
j_gene: TRBJ2-1; len: 15; d_gene: .; abundance: many; v_gene: TRBV4-2; CDR3nt: TGTGCCAGCAGCCAAGAAGTGACCCTGAGGGATGAGCAGTTCTTC; CDR3aa: CASSQEVTLRDEQFF
j_gene: TRBJ2-2; len: 16; d_gene: .; abundance: many; v_gene: TRBV11-2; CDR3nt: TGTGCCAGCAGCTTTCGGCGCCAGGGGAATACCGGGGAGCTGTTTTTT; CDR3aa: CASSFRRQGNTGELFF
j_gene: TRBJ1-1; len: 14; d_gene: .; abundance: .; v_gene: TRBV18; CDR3nt: TGTGCCAGCTCATTCGACAGGATGAACACTGAAGCTTTCTTT; CDR3aa: CASSFDRMNTEAFF
j_gene: TRBJ2-4; len: 14; d_gene: TRBD2; abundance: few; v_gene: TRBV7-2; CDR3nt: TGTGCCAGCAGCAGCCGGACTAGCGGGGACATTCAGTACTTC; CDR3aa: CASSSRTSGDIQYF
j_gene: TRBJ1-3; len: 14; d_gene: .; abundance: many; v_gene: TRBV7-6; CDR3nt: TGTGCCAGCAGCCCGACCCGAGGGGGAAACACCATATATTTT; CDR3aa: CASSPTRGGNTIYF
j_gene: TRBJ1-1; len: 13; d_gene: .; abundance: few; v_gene: TRBV20-1; CDR3nt: TGCAGTGCTTTGCCCACGGTGAACACTGAAGCTTTCTTT; CDR3aa: CSALPTVNTEAFF
j_gene: TRBJ2-5; len: 12; d_gene: .; abundance: many; v_gene: TRBV28; CDR3nt: TGTGCCACCGATGACAACCAAGAGACCCAGTACTTC; CDR3aa: CATDDNQETQYF
j_gene: TRBJ1-4; len: 15; d_gene: TRBD1; abundance: many; v_gene: TRBV4-1; CDR3nt: TGCGCCAGCAGCCCCGGGACAGCTTATAATGAAAAACTGTTTTTT; CDR3aa: CASSPGTAYNEKLFF
j_gene: TRBJ2-7; len: 14; d_gene: .; abundance: many; v_gene: TRBV4-2; CDR3nt: TGTGCCAGCAGCCAAGTAGACAGGCCGAAAGAGCAGTACTTC; CDR3aa: CASSQVDRPKEQYF
j_gene: TRBJ2-6; len: 14; d_gene: .; abundance: few; v_gene: TRBV7-2; CDR3nt: TGTGCCAGCAGCTTAATCCCTTCGGCCAACGTCCTGACTTTC; CDR3aa: CASSLIPSANVLTF
j_gene: TRBJ2-5; len: 11; d_gene: .; abundance: many; v_gene: TRBV2; CDR3nt: TGTGCCAGCAGTGAAGAAGAGACCCAGTACTTC; CDR3aa: CASSEEETQYF
j_gene: TRBJ1-3; len: 13; d_gene: .; abundance: .; v_gene: TRBV10-3; CDR3nt: TGTGCCATCTTAGGGGCGGCTGGAAACACCATATATTTT; CDR3aa: CAILGAAGNTIYF
j_gene: TRBJ2-1; len: 12; d_gene: TRBD2; abundance: .; v_gene: TRBV18; CDR3nt: TGTGCCAGCTCACCAATGCGGGAGGAGCAGTTCTTC; CDR3aa: CASSPMREEQFF
j_gene: TRBJ2-1; len: 14; d_gene: .; abundance: few; v_gene: TRBV6-1; CDR3nt: TGTGCCAGCAGTGAGCTACGGGGGAAAAATGAGCAGTTCTTC; CDR3aa: CASSELRGKNEQFF
j_gene: TRBJ2-7; len: 13; d_gene: TRBD2; abundance: few; v_gene: TRBV11-3; CDR3nt: TGTGCCAGCAGCGCTAGCGGTTCCTACGAGCAGTACTTC; CDR3aa: CASSASGSYEQYF
j_gene: TRBJ1-3; len: 16; d_gene: .; abundance: .; v_gene: TRBV7-2; CDR3nt: TGTGCCAGCAGCTTAAATTGGCCGGCTTCTGGAAACACCATATATTTT; CDR3aa: CASSLNWPASGNTIYF
j_gene: TRBJ2-3; len: 14; d_gene: .; abundance: many; v_gene: TRBV5-1; CDR3nt: TGCGCCAGCAGCTTGCTGGGCAGCTCAGATACGCAGTATTTT; CDR3aa: CASSLLGSSDTQYF
j_gene: TRBJ1-2; len: 15; d_gene: TRBD1; abundance: .; v_gene: TRBV28; CDR3nt: TGTGCCAGCAGGATCGGGACAGCGGGGAACTATGGCTACACCTTC; CDR3aa: CASRIGTAGNYGYTF
j_gene: TRBJ2-5; len: 18; d_gene: TRBD2; abundance: .; v_gene: TRBV3-1; CDR3nt: TGTGCCTGCTGCCAAGCGGGGGGCGGGGGAGATCTAATGGAGACCCAGTACTTC; CDR3aa: CACCQAGGGGDLMETQYF
j_gene: TRBJ1-1; len: 14; d_gene: TRBD1; abundance: few; v_gene: TRBV30; CDR3nt: TGTGCCTGGAGGGTACAGGGGTCGGGCACTGAAGCTTTCTTT; CDR3aa: CAWRVQGSGTEAFF
j_gene: TRBJ1-1; len: 11; d_gene: .; abundance: .; v_gene: TRBV20-1; CDR3nt: TGCAGTGCTAGAGATGTCACTGAAGCTTTCTTT; CDR3aa: CSARDVTEAFF
j_gene: TRBJ2-5; len: 15; d_gene: .; abundance: .; v_gene: TRBV7-2; CDR3nt: TGTGCCAGCAGCTTTGCGGGTGCAACACAAGAGACCCAGTACTTC; CDR3aa: CASSFAGATQETQYF
j_gene: TRBJ2-1; len: 12; d_gene: .; abundance: .; v_gene: TRBV27; CDR3nt: TGTGCCAGCAGTTCATACCGCAATGAGCAGTTCTTC; CDR3aa: CASSSYRNEQFF
j_gene: TRBJ1-1; len: 16; d_gene: .; abundance: few; v_gene: TRBV9; CDR3nt: TGTGCCAGCAGCGCCCTGACCACCGTCATGAACACTGAAGCTTTCTTT; CDR3aa: CASSALTTVMNTEAFF
j_gene: TRBJ2-7; len: 15; d_gene: TRBD2; abundance: many; v_gene: TRBV12-3/TRBV12-4; CDR3nt: TGTGCCAGCTCCTTTAGCGGGCTACGCTCCTACGAGCAGTACTTC; CDR3aa: CASSFSGLRSYEQYF
j_gene: TRBJ2-2; len: 14; d_gene: TRBD1; abundance: .; v_gene: TRBV6-1; CDR3nt: TGTGCCAGCCGACAGGGCGGTCGGACCGGGGAGCTGTTTTTT; CDR3aa: CASRQGGRTGELFF
j_gene: TRBJ1-2; len: 15; d_gene: .; abundance: many; v_gene: TRBV11-2; CDR3nt: TGTGCCAGCAGCTTAGATCCTGGGCCACTCTATGGCTACACCTTC; CDR3aa: CASSLDPGPLYGYTF
j_gene: TRBJ2-2; len: 18; d_gene: .; abundance: .; v_gene: TRBV6-1; CDR3nt: TGTGCCAGCACCTGGGGGTCCGGAGAAAGAGTCCGGACCGGGGAGCTGTTTTTT; CDR3aa: CASTWGSGERVRTGELFF
j_gene: TRBJ1-3; len: 15; d_gene: .; abundance: .; v_gene: TRBV6-5; CDR3nt: TGTGCCAGCAGTTACTCGATTCAATTGGTGGACACCATATATTTT; CDR3aa: CASSYSIQLVDTIYF
j_gene: TRBJ1-5; len: 14; d_gene: .; abundance: many; v_gene: TRBV10-3; CDR3nt: TGTGCCATCGCTTCTGGGACCCCCAGGCAGCCCCAGCATTTT; CDR3aa: CAIASGTPRQPQHF